The 2 T cell receptor beta chains given below trace back to one sample, sequenced in a study of sequential checkpoint blockade in melanoma. Treatment given: randomized to nivolumab then ipilimumab (arm A) or the reverse (arm B). Libraries were prepared by immunoSEQ multiplex PCR; TCRdb keeps only in-frame clonotypes and omits some of them. The sample lists some 30,000 clones, about 86% occurring once. The specimen was CD8+ T cells sorted from blood (inferred from file names), collected from a patient given nivolumab and ipilimumab in sequence. These TCRs come from a human donor with melanoma.

The gene calls are TRBV10-1 and TRBJ2-1; TRBD2 agrees at 13 bases. Germline V lookup: CDR1 WNHNN, CDR2 SYGVQD (reference sequence). The CDR3 sequence is 14 residues long. After removal of 4 bases from V and 9 bases from J, the junction contained 3 bases not matched to a gene. The CDR3 is CASSGGLAGIEQFF. The CDR3 DNA sequence: TGCGCCAGCAGTGGGGGACTAGCGGGAATTGAGCAGTTCTTC.

On this clone: The junction and the germline gene differ at one end; a read error may be behind it. Other DNA sequences in the same sample also yield this CDR3. The J gene is TRBJ2-1, the V gene TRBV11-2; 7 bases align to TRBD2. Germline-derived CDR1 and CDR2 are SGHAT and FQNNGV. There are 16 residues in the CDR3. The CDR3, as DNA: TGCGCCAGCAGCCAAGCTACGGGGGGAACCTACAATGAGCAGTTCTTC. This encodes CASSQATGGTYNEQFF.